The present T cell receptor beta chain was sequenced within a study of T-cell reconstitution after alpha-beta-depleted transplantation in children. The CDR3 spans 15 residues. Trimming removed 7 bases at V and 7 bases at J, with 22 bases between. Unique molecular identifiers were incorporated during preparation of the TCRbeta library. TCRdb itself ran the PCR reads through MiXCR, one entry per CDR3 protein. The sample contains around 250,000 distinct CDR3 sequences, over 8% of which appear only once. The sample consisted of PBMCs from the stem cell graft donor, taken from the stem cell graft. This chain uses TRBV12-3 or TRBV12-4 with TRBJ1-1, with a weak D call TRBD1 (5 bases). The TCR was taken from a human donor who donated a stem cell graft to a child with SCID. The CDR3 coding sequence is TGTGCCAGCACCAGGGCTTCTTCCTTACAGGTTGAAGCTTTCTTT. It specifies CASTRASSLQVEAFF.